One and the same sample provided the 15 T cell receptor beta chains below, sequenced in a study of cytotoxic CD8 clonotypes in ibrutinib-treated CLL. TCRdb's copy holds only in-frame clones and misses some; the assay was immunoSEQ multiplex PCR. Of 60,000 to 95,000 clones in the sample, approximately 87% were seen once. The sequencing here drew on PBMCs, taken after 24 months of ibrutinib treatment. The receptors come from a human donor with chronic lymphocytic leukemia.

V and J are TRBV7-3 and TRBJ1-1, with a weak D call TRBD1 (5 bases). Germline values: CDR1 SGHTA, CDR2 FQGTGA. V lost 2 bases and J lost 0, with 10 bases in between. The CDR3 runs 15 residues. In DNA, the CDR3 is TGTGCCAGCAGCTTAGTACAGGCTATGAACACTGAAGCTTTCTTT. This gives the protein CASSLVQAMNTEAFF.

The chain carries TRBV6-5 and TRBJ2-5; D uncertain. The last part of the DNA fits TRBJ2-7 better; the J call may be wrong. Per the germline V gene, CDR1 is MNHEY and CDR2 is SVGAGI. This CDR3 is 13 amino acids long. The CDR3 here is CASSYSGKYEQYF. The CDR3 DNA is TGTGCCAGCAGTTACTCGGGCAAGTACGAGCAGTACTTC.

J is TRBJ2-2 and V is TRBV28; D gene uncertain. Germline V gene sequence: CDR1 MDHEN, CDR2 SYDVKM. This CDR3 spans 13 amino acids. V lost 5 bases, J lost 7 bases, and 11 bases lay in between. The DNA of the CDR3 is TGTGCCAGCAGTACCCCTGCGGTCGGGGAGCTGTTTTTT. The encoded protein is CASSTPAVGELFF.

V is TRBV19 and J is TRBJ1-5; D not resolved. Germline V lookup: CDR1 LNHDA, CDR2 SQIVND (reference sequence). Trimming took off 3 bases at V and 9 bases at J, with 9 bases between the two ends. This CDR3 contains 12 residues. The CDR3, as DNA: TGTGCCAGTAGTATCGAGGGCCCGCCCCAGCATTTT. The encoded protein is CASSIEGPPQHF.

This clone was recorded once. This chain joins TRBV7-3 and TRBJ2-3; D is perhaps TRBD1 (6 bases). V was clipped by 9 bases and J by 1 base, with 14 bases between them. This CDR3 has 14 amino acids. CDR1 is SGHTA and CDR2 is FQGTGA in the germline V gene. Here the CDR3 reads CASSPQGGTDTQYF. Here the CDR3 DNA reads TGTGCCAGTAGTCCACAGGGAGGCACAGATACGCAGTATTTT.

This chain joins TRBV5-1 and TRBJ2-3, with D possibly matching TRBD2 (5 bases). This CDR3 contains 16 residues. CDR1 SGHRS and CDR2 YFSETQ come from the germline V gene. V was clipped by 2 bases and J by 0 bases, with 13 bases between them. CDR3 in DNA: TGCGCCAGCAGCTTTAGCGCGATGGGGAGCACAGATACGCAGTATTTT. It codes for CASSFSAMGSTDTQYF.

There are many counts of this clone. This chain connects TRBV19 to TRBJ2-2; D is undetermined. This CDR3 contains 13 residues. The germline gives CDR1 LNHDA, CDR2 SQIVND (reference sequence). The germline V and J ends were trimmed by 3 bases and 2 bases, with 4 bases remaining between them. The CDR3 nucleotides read TGTGCCAGTAGTATTATCAACACCGGGGAGCTGTTTTTT. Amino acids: CASSIINTGELFF.

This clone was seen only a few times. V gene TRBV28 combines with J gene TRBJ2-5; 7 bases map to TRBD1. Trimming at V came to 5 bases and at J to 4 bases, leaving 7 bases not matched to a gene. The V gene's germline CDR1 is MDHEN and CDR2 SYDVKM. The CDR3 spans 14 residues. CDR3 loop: CASSTDRVPETQYF. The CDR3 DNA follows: TGTGCCAGCAGTACAGACAGGGTCCCAGAGACCCAGTACTTC.

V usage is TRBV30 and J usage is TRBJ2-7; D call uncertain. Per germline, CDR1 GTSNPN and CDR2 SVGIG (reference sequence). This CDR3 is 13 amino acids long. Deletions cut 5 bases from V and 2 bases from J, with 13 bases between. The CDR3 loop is CAWAFGLTYEQYF. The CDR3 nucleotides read TGTGCCTGGGCCTTCGGTCTAACCTACGAGCAGTACTTC.

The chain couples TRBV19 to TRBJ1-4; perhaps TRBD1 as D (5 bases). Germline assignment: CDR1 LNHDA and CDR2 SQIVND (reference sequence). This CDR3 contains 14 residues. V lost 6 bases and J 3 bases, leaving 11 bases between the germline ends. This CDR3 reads CASSSTGSNEKLFF. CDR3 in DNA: TGTGCCAGTAGCTCCACAGGATCTAATGAAAAACTGTTTTTT.

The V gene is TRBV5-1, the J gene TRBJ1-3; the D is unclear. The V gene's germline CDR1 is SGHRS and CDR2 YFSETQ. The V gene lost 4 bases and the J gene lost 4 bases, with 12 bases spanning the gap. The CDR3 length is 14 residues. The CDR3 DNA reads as TGCGCCAGCAGCCCCGAGGAGCAAGGAAACACCATATATTTT. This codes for CASSPEEQGNTIYF.

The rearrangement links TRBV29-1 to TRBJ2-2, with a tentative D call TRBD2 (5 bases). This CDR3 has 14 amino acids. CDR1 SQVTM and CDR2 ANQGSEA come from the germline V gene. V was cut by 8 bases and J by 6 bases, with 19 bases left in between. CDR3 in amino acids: CSLPGEFFSGELFF. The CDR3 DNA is TGCAGCCTACCCGGGGAGTTTTTTTCCGGGGAGCTGTTTTTT.

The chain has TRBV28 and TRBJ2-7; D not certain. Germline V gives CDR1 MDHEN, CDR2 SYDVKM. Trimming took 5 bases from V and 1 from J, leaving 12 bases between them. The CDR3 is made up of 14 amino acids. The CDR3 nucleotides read TGTGCCAGCAGTAGGCAAGGTGGATCCTACGAGCAGTACTTC. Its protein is CASSRQGGSYEQYF.

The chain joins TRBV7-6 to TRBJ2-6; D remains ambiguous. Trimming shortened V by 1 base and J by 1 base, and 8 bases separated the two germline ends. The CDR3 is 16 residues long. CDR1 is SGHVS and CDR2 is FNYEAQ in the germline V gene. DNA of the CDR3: TGTGCCAGCAGCTTAGGGGGTCTTTCTGGGGCCAACGTCCTGACTTTC. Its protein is CASSLGGLSGANVLTF.

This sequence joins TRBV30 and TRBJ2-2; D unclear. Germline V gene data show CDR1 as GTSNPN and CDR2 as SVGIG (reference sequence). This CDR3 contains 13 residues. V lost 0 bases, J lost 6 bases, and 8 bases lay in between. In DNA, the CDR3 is TGTGCCTGGAGTGTTCGTCGGTCCGGGGAGCTGTTTTTT. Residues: CAWSVRRSGELFF.